The sequence of this TCR beta chain was determined in a study of graft-versus-host responses after intestinal transplantation (dated by TCRdb to the early 2020s). Regarding the complete study: The transplants that recipients received were multivisceral, liver-intestinal, or isolated intestinal. To identify alloreactive clones, pre-transplant mixed lymphocyte reaction products were sequenced and then compared with unstimulated pre-transplant donor and recipient T cells. The cohort enrolled some 24 intestinal transplant recipients, one of whom was a retransplant, and a few patients without pretransplant specimens were excluded. Donor T cell macrochimerism was defined as a peak of at least 4% donor T cells among recipient peripheral blood mononuclear cells. Every recipient was given anti-thymocyte globulin induction, then maintenance tacrolimus and steroids for 3 to 4 years. After intestinal transplantation, graft-versus-host and host-versus-graft alloreactive T cell clones were followed in the graft, circulation and bone marrow using bulk TCR-beta CDR3 sequencing. Samples from a few later patients were sequenced in-house on an Illumina MiSeq with MiXCR processing rather than by the commercial service. Here is what the overall study found, with its caveats: In the allografts of patients with donor T cell macrochimerism, GvH to HvG T cell clonal ratios were high. GvH clones were detected in recipient bone marrow, and some of these GvH clones were observed earlier in ileal mucosa or blood, consistent with an intestinal mucosal origin. Peak levels of circulating GvH clones were associated with declines in HvG clones early after transplant. The relatively low number and heterogeneity of intestinal transplant patients limited the conclusions.

Based on the germline V gene (reference sequence), the CDR1 and CDR2 sequences are SEHNR and FQNEAQ. From the cysteine up to the phenylalanine, the CDR3 has a length of 14 residues. The kept DNA is CDR3 alone, 42 bases in frame from the first base. Compared with germline, V lacks 1 base and J lacks 6 bases; bases without a gene match: 5. The time point label, as the study defines it: cells obtained before transplantation from donor or recipient. CD3+CD4+ and CD3+CD8+ populations were FACS-sorted from unstimulated pre-transplant donor and recipient cells taken from spleen or lymph nodes. Receptor libraries were prepared by the immunoSEQ multiplex PCR assay. In most patients, genomic DNA was isolated using the Qiagen DNeasy Blood and Tissue Kit and sent frozen to Adaptive Biotechnologies for TCR sequencing. For most patients, high-throughput TCR-beta CDR3 sequencing of genomic DNA was performed by Adaptive Biotechnologies. The published analysis was carried out like this. Adaptive's ImmunoSEQ software supplied the TCR sequencing data for 18 patients, while MiXCR and VDJtools were used to process a few other patients. CD4 versus CD8 sorting errors were corrected by removing sequences found in both subsets at a frequency ratio below 5:1. CDR3 nucleotide sequences shared between donor and recipient were removed because the origin of such sequences could not be assigned. At least 2-fold expansion over unstimulated cells and a minimum CFSE-low frequency of 0.002% (template counts) or 0.001% (read counts) were required for clones to be classified as alloreactive. Clones detected in sequenced pre-transplant spleen, lymph node, or MLR CFSE-low populations of the donor or recipient were defined as mappable. Cumulative frequency of alloreactive clones was calculated as a percentage of all sequences weighted by copy number. In TCRdb, the immuneACCESS table is reduced to in-frame sequences with V and J assigned. These tables do not hold every clone; where another copy was compared, an unresolved V gene accounts for under half, and the others remain unexplained. V, J and clone size were drawn from that table, and D and trimming were deduced from the DNA. This sample is represented by 90,000 to 120,000 clones; roughly 84% of them were singletons. The top ten clones comprise 0.7% to 0.9% of the sample.

To note about this clone: What this receptor recognizes is not known. No quality values exist for individual bases; no much larger clone is one base distant.

The chain couples TRBV7-9 to TRBJ1-2, and 7 junction bases match TRBD1. This specimen consisted of unstimulated CD4+ T cells sorted from spleen or lymph node cells, obtained before intestinal transplant. The receptor was derived from a human donor who received an intestinal transplant. DNA sequence: TGTGCCAGCAGCTTAGTCGACAGGGCAAATGGCTACACCTTC. It encodes CASSLVDRANGYTF.